One and the same sample provided the 17 T cell receptor beta chains below, sequenced in a study of control samples from healthy donors and cancer patients. Some clones are missing from TCRdb's copy, which holds only in-frame ones; the method was immunoSEQ multiplex PCR. The table records over 60,000 clones, over 75% of them present only once. The sample comprised blood. These receptors were obtained from a man aged 40-55 years in good health.

The chain combines TRBV30 with TRBJ2-7; 8 nucleotides align to TRBD2. Germline V gene sequence: CDR1 GTSNPN, CDR2 SVGIG (reference sequence). This CDR3 contains 14 residues. The V gene end was trimmed by 1 base and the J gene end by 3 bases; junction bases not matched to a gene: 5. CDR3 residues: CAWSEVAGNYEQYF. For the CDR3, the DNA is TGTGCCTGGAGTGAAGTAGCGGGGAACTACGAGCAGTACTTC. The variable domain in full, with the rest retrieved from reference TRBV30 and TRBJ2-7, is SQTIHQWPATLVQPVGSPLSLECTVEGTSNPNLYWYRQAAGRGLQLLFYSVGIGQISSEVPQNLSASRPQDRQFILSSKKLLLSDSGFYLCAWSEVAGNYEQYFGPGTRLTVT.

The DNA for the CDR3 is TGTGCCAGCAGCTTACTATATCCGGGACAGGGGAACTATGGCTACACCTTC. It specifies CASSLLYPGQGNYGYTF. The rearrangement uses TRBV7-8 and TRBJ1-2, with 10 bases lining up with TRBD1. CDR1 SGHVS and CDR2 FQNEAQ come from the germline V gene. The CDR3 length is 17 residues. Losses at the gene ends were 2 bases for V and 2 bases for J; bases not matched to a gene: 8.

V usage is TRBV7-2 and J usage is TRBJ1-5; D unclear. Germline CDR1 reads SGHTA; CDR2 reads FQGNSA. With 5 bases removed from V and 3 bases from J, the gap between germline ends came to 8 bases. This CDR3 has 13 amino acids. CDR3 amino acids: CASSPRINQPQHF. Here the CDR3 DNA reads TGTGCCAGCAGCCCAAGGATCAATCAGCCCCAGCATTTT.

V usage is TRBV28 and J usage is TRBJ1-1, with 8 nucleotides matching TRBD1. Trimming at V came to 5 bases and at J to 1 base, leaving 6 bases not matched to a gene. The CDR3 loop spans 15 amino acids. The germline V gene encodes CDR1 MDHEN and CDR2 SYDVKM. The CDR3 loop is CASSVYRGRNTEAFF. In nucleotides, the CDR3 is TGTGCCAGCAGTGTCTACAGGGGGAGGAACACTGAAGCTTTCTTT.

The rearrangement links TRBV15 to TRBJ2-5; 10 nucleotides match TRBD2. V trimming: 0 bases; J trimming: 2 bases; junction bases outside the gene matches: 9. The CDR3 has 18 amino acids. Germline V gives CDR1 LNHNV, CDR2 YYDKDF (reference sequence). DNA of the CDR3: TGTGCCACCAGCAGAGATCTGATAATAGCGGGGGGACAAGAGACCCAGTACTTC. This codes for CATSRDLIIAGGQETQYF.

The chain couples TRBV5-1 to TRBJ2-6, with a possible D match to TRBD2 (5 bases). The CDR3 has 19 residues. Germline loops: CDR1 SGHRS, CDR2 YFSETQ. V was pared by 0 bases and J by 1 base, with 17 bases between. The CDR3: CASSLVDSVFSSGANVLTF. The CDR3 nucleotides are TGCGCCAGCAGCTTGGTAGATAGCGTTTTTTCGTCTGGGGCCAACGTCCTGACTTTC.

The CDR3 DNA reads as TGTGCCAGCGGGGTTCTAGCCTTGGGGAAACTGTTTTTT. Translation: CASGVLALGKLFF. The rearrangement uses TRBV12-3 or TRBV12-4 and TRBJ1-4; D ambiguous. The germline V and J ends were trimmed by 8 bases and 11 bases, with 18 bases remaining between them. The CDR3 length is 13 residues.

J is TRBJ1-5 and V is TRBV5-1, with TRBD1 matching 7 bases. CDR3 length: 15 amino acids. Germline lookup yields CDR1 SGHRS and CDR2 YFSETQ. V trimming: 0 bases; J trimming: 3 bases; junction bases outside the gene matches: 3. Here the CDR3 reads CASSLGQGDNQPQHF. The CDR3 region has the DNA TGCGCCAGCAGCTTGGGACAGGGCGACAATCAGCCCCAGCATTTT.

V and J are TRBV30 and TRBJ2-7; the D is unclear. In germline, CDR1 is GTSNPN, CDR2 SVGIG (reference sequence). The V end was cut by 0 bases, the J end by 2 bases, with 8 bases between. The CDR3 length is 13 residues. DNA of the CDR3: TGTGCCTGGAGTGTTGGGCTGCCCTACGAGCAGTACTTC. It encodes CAWSVGLPYEQYF.

The rearrangement joins TRBV13 to TRBJ2-1; 8 bases line up with TRBD1. V was clipped by 3 bases and J by 6 bases; unmatched bases: 4. The germline V gene has CDR1 PRHDT and CDR2 FYEKMQ (reference sequence). The CDR3 totals 14 residues. As DNA, the CDR3 is TGTGCCAGCAGCTTTGGACAGGGTACCAATGAGCAGTTCTTC. Its protein is CASSFGQGTNEQFF.

The CDR3 nucleotides are TGTGCCAGCAGCTTTCAAGGACAGGGGACTGAAGCTTTCTTT. Translating gives CASSFQGQGTEAFF. V gene TRBV11-3 combines with J gene TRBJ1-1, with TRBD1 matching over 9 bases. This CDR3 has 14 residues. Germline loops: CDR1 SGHNT, CDR2 YENEEA. V shed 3 bases and J 5 bases; nucleotides not matched to a gene: 4.

The chain has TRBV5-1 and TRBJ2-2, with 7 bases lining up with TRBD2. The CDR3 has 16 amino acids. The germline V gene has CDR1 SGHRS and CDR2 YFSETQ. With 0 bases clipped from V and 1 base from J, the junction kept 3 bases outside the gene matches. The CDR3 DNA sequence: TGCGCCAGCAGCTTGGGTCCTAGCGGGAACACCGGGGAGCTGTTTTTT. It translates to CASSLGPSGNTGELFF.

A single count supports this clone. CDR3 nucleotides: TGTGCCAGCAGCTTATTCGAAGGGGGCGGGTTTCAGCCCCAGCATTTT. Translation gives CASSLFEGGGFQPQHF. J is TRBJ1-5 and V is TRBV5-5; 7 nucleotides line up with TRBD1. CDR1 and CDR2 from the germline V gene are SGHKS and YYEKEE (reference sequence). Germline trimming cut 2 bases from V and 6 bases from J; bases unmatched to any gene: 11. The CDR3 contains 16 residues.

The chain combines TRBV7-9 with TRBJ2-7; TRBD2 might be the D (6 bases). The CDR3 is 15 amino acids. Germline CDR1 reads SEHNR; CDR2 reads FQNEAQ (reference sequence). With 2 bases removed from V and 0 bases from J, the gap between germline ends came to 11 bases. CDR3 region: CASSLQEGGSYEQYF. CDR3 coding DNA: TGTGCCAGCAGCTTACAGGAGGGAGGCTCCTACGAGCAGTACTTC.

This clone was found once. This rearrangement joins TRBV7-9 to TRBJ2-4; no clear D gene. The V gene lost 8 bases and the J gene lost 0 bases, with 14 bases spanning the gap. The CDR3 extends over 15 amino acids. Germline V gene lookup returns CDR1 SEHNR and CDR2 FQNEAQ (reference sequence). The CDR3 DNA follows: TGTGCCAGCTCCCCGTCTGCCGGAGCCAAAAACATTCAGTACTTC. As protein: CASSPSAGAKNIQYF.

The J gene is TRBJ1-1, the V gene TRBV7-2, with unresolved D. From germline, CDR1 is SGHTA and CDR2 FQGNSA. The CDR3 length is 13 residues. Trimming pared 0 bases from V and 4 bases from J, leaving 6 bases between. CDR3 bases: TGTGCCAGCAGCTTAGCAGGGCTCACTGAAGCTTTCTTT. Residues: CASSLAGLTEAFF. Full variable domain (missing parts from reference TRBV7-2 and TRBJ1-1): GAGVSQSPSNKVTEKGKDVELRCDPISGHTALYWYRQSLGQGLEFLIYFQGNSAPDKSGLPSDRFSAERTGGSVSTLTIQRTQQEDSAVYLCASSLAGLTEAFFGQGTRLTVV.

The chain couples TRBV28 to TRBJ2-7, with D maybe TRBD2 (6 bases). The CDR3 has 15 residues. Germline V gene data show CDR1 as MDHEN and CDR2 as SYDVKM. V shed 4 bases and J shed 1 base, with 14 bases lying between them. The CDR3 DNA follows: TGTGCCAGCAGTTCTTCCGGGACTGGATCCTACGAGCAGTACTTC. Translating it yields CASSSSGTGSYEQYF.